The 24 T cell receptor beta chains in this list originate from one sample, sequenced in a study of response to subunit inactivated influenza vaccine. MiXCR, run by TCRdb on the RT-PCR reads, gives a single entry per CDR3 protein. This repertoire shows about 540,000 distinct CDR3 sequences, roughly 25% found once; its top ten account for 2.5% to 3%. A further study also used this sample, focusing on T cells expressing NK-cell markers. That paper states: In generating TCR beta cDNA, 5'RACE template switching with UMIs was used.

The sequenced sample was CD4+ T cells sorted from PBMCs, obtained roughly 12 days after vaccination. Receptor source: a man in his forties or fifties who received an inactivated influenza vaccine.

This clonotype was counted only a few times. The chain links TRBV3-1 to TRBJ2-6; the D is unclear. Germline lookup yields CDR1 LGHDT and CDR2 YNNKEL (reference sequence). The CDR3 extends over 15 amino acids. V dropped 3 bases and J dropped 6 bases, with 12 bases sitting between them. The CDR3 nucleotides are TGTGCCAGCAGCCAGAACAGCCTTTTGGCCAACGTCCTGACTTTC. It codes for CASSQNSLLANVLTF. The whole variable domain, filled in from reference TRBV3-1 and TRBJ2-6, reads DTAVSQTPKYLVTQMGNDKSIKCEQNLGHDTMYWYKQDSKKFLKIMFSYNNKELIINETVPNRFSPKSPDKAHLNLHINSLELGDSAVYFCASSQNSLLANVLTFGAGSRLTVL.

The rearrangement links TRBV6-1 to TRBJ2-1; 9 bases agree with TRBD2. The CDR3 totals 16 residues. V was clipped by 4 bases and J by 2 bases; unmatched bases: 6. The germline V gene has CDR1 MNHNS and CDR2 SASEGT. CDR3 region: CASSALTSGPYNEQFF. CDR3 nucleotide sequence: TGTGCCAGCAGTGCTTTGACTAGCGGTCCCTACAATGAGCAGTTCTTC.

J is TRBJ1-6 and V is TRBV5-1, with D unclear. Trimming removed 5 bases at V and 0 bases at J, with 9 bases between. There are 15 residues in the CDR3. Germline V CDR1 and CDR2: SGHRS, YFSETQ. CDR3 nucleotide sequence: TGCGCCAGCAGGGTCACGAGCTCCTATAATTCACCCCTCCACTTT. Protein: CASRVTSSYNSPLHF.

This clonotype was recorded a few times. This chain uses TRBV2 with TRBJ2-7; 8 nucleotides align to TRBD1. Germline-derived CDR1 and CDR2 are SNHLY and FYNNEI. Losses at the gene ends were 5 bases for V and 0 bases for J; bases not matched to a gene: 12. The CDR3 contains 17 residues. The CDR3 DNA sequence: TGTGCCAGCAGTCCCCGATGGCGGACAGGGAGCTCCTACGAGCAGTACTTC. Amino acids: CASSPRWRTGSSYEQYF.

This clonotype occurred many times. The V gene is TRBV5-1, the J gene TRBJ2-3, with TRBD2 matching over 10 bases. Germline CDR1 is SGHRS and CDR2 is YFSETQ. CDR3 length: 15 amino acids. V shed 3 bases and J 1 base; nucleotides not matched to a gene: 2. The CDR3 loop is CASSSGTSGTDTQYF. The CDR3 DNA sequence: TGCGCCAGCAGCTCCGGGACTAGCGGCACAGATACGCAGTATTTT.

A few counts support this clonotype. The chain employs TRBV19 and TRBJ1-2; D gene unclear. Per germline, CDR1 LNHDA and CDR2 SQIVND (reference sequence). The CDR3 totals 14 residues. The V end was cut by 8 bases, the J end by 4 bases, with 17 bases between. DNA for the CDR3: TGTGCCAGTTCACCCGCTGGGTTTTTCTATGGCTACACCTTC. Translated, it gives CASSPAGFFYGYTF.

With regard to this clonotype: This sequence may be a read error, since a much larger clone differs from it by one base. J is TRBJ2-2 and V is TRBV30; 7 nucleotides match TRBD1. The germline gives CDR1 GTSNPN, CDR2 SVGIG (reference sequence). The CDR3 covers 13 residues. Trimming took 5 bases from V and 1 from J; bases not matched to a gene: 1. The CDR3 nucleotides are TGTGCCTGGGGGACAGTGAACACCGGGGAGCTGTTTTTT. Translated, it gives CAWGTVNTGELFF.

This clonotype was detected ten times or more. The V and J genes are TRBV6-5 and TRBJ1-6; the D is unclear. CDR1 and CDR2 (germline): MNHEY, SVGAGI. This CDR3 spans 15 amino acids. The germline V and J ends were trimmed by 2 bases and 7 bases, with 12 bases remaining between them. CDR3 bases: TGTGCCAGCAGTTACGACGACGGCTGGAATTCACCCCTCCACTTT. Amino acid sequence: CASSYDDGWNSPLHF.

This clonotype was found a few times. The V gene is TRBV5-1, the J gene TRBJ2-2; D is perhaps TRBD1 (6 bases). Between the trimmed V and J ends, which lost 5 bases and 0 bases, there was a span of 11 bases. This CDR3 has 15 amino acids. Germline loops: CDR1 SGHRS, CDR2 YFSETQ. The CDR3 bases are TGCGCCAGCAGAACCGGGACATCGAACACCGGGGAGCTGTTTTTT. Amino acid sequence: CASRTGTSNTGELFF.

This chain connects TRBV7-3 to TRBJ2-5; D not resolved. Trimming shortened V by 2 bases and J by 4 bases, and 8 bases separated the two germline ends. Per the germline V gene, CDR1 is SGHTA and CDR2 is FQGTGA. This CDR3 has 13 residues. CDR3 loop: CASSLWGLETQYF. CDR3 nucleotides: TGTGCCAGCAGCTTATGGGGATTAGAGACCCAGTACTTC.

This clonotype was counted only a few times. This rearrangement joins TRBV7-2 to TRBJ2-2; D gene ambiguous. The CDR3 contains 15 residues. The V end lost 4 bases, the J end lost 3 bases, and 12 bases lay between the germline ends. Germline V gene data show CDR1 as SGHTA and CDR2 as FQGNSA. The CDR3 is CASSSRLGDTGELFF. As DNA, the CDR3 is TGTGCCAGCAGCTCGAGGTTGGGTGACACCGGGGAGCTGTTTTTT.

The chain is built from TRBV20-1 and TRBJ2-3; D not resolved. Germline-derived CDR1 and CDR2 are DFQATT and SNEGSKA (reference sequence). This CDR3 spans 16 amino acids. The V and J ends lost 1 base and 6 bases respectively, with 20 bases between them. The CDR3 sequence: CSARVSSFESWDTQYF. CDR3 bases: TGCAGTGCTAGAGTATCCTCATTCGAGTCGTGGGATACGCAGTATTTT.

This clonotype was picked up a small number of times. The J gene is TRBJ2-1, the V gene TRBV20-1; the D is unclear. With 4 bases removed from V and 0 bases from J, the gap between germline ends came to 13 bases. Germline V gene lookup returns CDR1 DFQATT and CDR2 SNEGSKA (reference sequence). The CDR3 runs 15 residues. CDR3 in amino acids: CSAKVWGFSYNEQFF. CDR3 nucleotides: TGCAGTGCTAAGGTGTGGGGATTCTCCTACAATGAGCAGTTCTTC.

This clonotype was seen only a few times. This rearrangement joins TRBV5-5 to TRBJ2-5; TRBD1 matches at 7 bases. CDR3 length: 16 residues. CDR1 is SGHKS and CDR2 is YYEKEE in the germline V gene (reference sequence). After removal of 5 bases from V and 0 bases from J, the junction contained 10 bases not matched to a gene. The CDR3 nucleotides are TGTGCCAGCAGATTGACAGGGAGAGAGGACCAAGAGACCCAGTACTTC. It translates to CASRLTGREDQETQYF.

This clonotype was counted a few times. The rearrangement joins TRBV6-1 to TRBJ1-1; a possible D gene is TRBD1 (6 bases). The CDR3 loop spans 16 amino acids. Germline CDR1 MNHNS, CDR2 SASEGT. The ends were cut back, 5 bases at V and 0 bases at J, with 16 bases in the middle. The CDR3 region has the DNA TGTGCCAGCAGTCCACAGGGTTGGGAAATGAACACTGAAGCTTTCTTT. This encodes CASSPQGWEMNTEAFF.

This clonotype showed up just a few times. This chain connects TRBV9 to TRBJ2-7; D remains ambiguous. CDR1 is SGDLS and CDR2 is YYNGEE in the germline V gene. This CDR3 spans 13 amino acids. V was pared by 4 bases and J by 1 base, with 9 bases between. DNA for the CDR3: TGTGCCAGCAGCCCTTCTCTATCCTACGAGCAGTACTTC. Amino acids: CASSPSLSYEQYF. Full variable domain (remainder filled in from reference TRBV9 and TRBJ2-7): DSGVTQTPKHLITATGQRVTLRCSPRSGDLSVYWYQQSLDQGLQFLIQYYNGEERAKGNILERFSAQQFPDLHSELNLSSLELGDSALYFCASSPSLSYEQYFGPGTRLTVT.

The sample holds a few counts of this clonotype. The V gene is TRBV4-1, the J gene TRBJ2-2, with 10 bases matching TRBD2. Germline CDR1 and CDR2: MGHRA and YSYEKL. This CDR3 has 22 residues. V shed 2 bases and J 4 bases; nucleotides not matched to a gene: 22. CDR3 DNA sequence: TGCGCCAGCAGCCAATCCGCGGCGTTTCTAGCGGGAGCCGCTGAGGGCACCGGGGAGCTGTTTTTT. Translation: CASSQSAAFLAGAAEGTGELFF.

V gene TRBV27 combines with J gene TRBJ1-2; D is uncertain. CDR3 length: 16 amino acids. V was cut by 0 bases and J by 3 bases, with 14 bases left in between. Looked up from germline, CDR1 is MNHEY and CDR2 is SMNVEV (reference sequence). The DNA for the CDR3 is TGTGCCAGCAGTTTATCGGGGAGGTGGGTGGACTATGGCTACACCTTC. It is translated as CASSLSGRWVDYGYTF.

This clonotype was seen more than once but under ten times. This chain uses TRBV6-2 or TRBV6-3 with TRBJ1-6, with D possibly matching TRBD1 (6 bases). The CDR3 contains 13 residues. Trimming took off 7 bases at V and 4 bases at J, with 8 bases between the two ends. Germline V gives CDR1 MNHEY, CDR2 SVGEGT. The CDR3 bases are TGTGCCAGCAACGACAGGTATAATTCACCCCTCCACTTT. As protein: CASNDRYNSPLHF.

This clonotype was counted only a few times. V is TRBV18 and J is TRBJ2-1; TRBD2 might be the D (5 bases). Germline V gene lookup returns CDR1 KGHSH and CDR2 LQKENI. This CDR3 is built from 13 residues. The V end lost 6 bases, the J end lost 9 bases, and 15 bases lay between the germline ends. CDR3 DNA: TGTGCCAGCTCCCCTCCCGGGATCGGTGAGCAGTTCTTC. Amino acid sequence: CASSPPGIGEQFF.

The gene calls are TRBV29-1 and TRBJ1-1; a possible D gene is TRBD1 (5 bases). Germline CDR1 and CDR2: SQVTM and ANQGSEA. CDR3 length equals 12 residues. Trimming shortened V by 4 bases and J by 5 bases, and 11 bases separated the two germline ends. The CDR3 is CSVGQGDTEAFF. CDR3 sequence (DNA): TGCAGCGTTGGGCAGGGAGATACTGAAGCTTTCTTT.

The CDR3 DNA sequence: TGTGCCAGCAGCTTGCTGGGGCAGGGGAGCTCCTACGAGCAGTACTTC. Translation: CASSLLGQGSSYEQYF. The V and J genes are TRBV5-5 and TRBJ2-7; tentative D call: TRBD1 (6 bases). Germline loops: CDR1 SGHKS, CDR2 YYEKEE (reference sequence). CDR3 length equals 16 residues. Trimming took 1 base from V and 0 from J, leaving 14 bases between them.

In its sample, this clonotype was seen a few times. The chain links TRBV5-4 to TRBJ2-7; the D is unclear. V was shortened by 0 bases and J by 5 bases, with 6 bases between the two germline ends. The V gene's germline CDR1 is SGHNT and CDR2 YYREEE (reference sequence). The CDR3 contains 12 residues. This CDR3 is CASSLGWNEQYF. The CDR3 coding sequence is TGTGCCAGCAGCTTGGGGTGGAACGAGCAGTACTTC.

A few counts support this clonotype. V and J are TRBV12-3 or TRBV12-4 and TRBJ2-1; D is ambiguous. The CDR3 runs to 16 residues. V lost 3 bases and J 14 bases, leaving 26 bases between the germline ends. The chain's CDR3 is CASSLSWPVDSPREFF. CDR3 nucleotide sequence: TGTGCCAGCAGTTTGAGTTGGCCCGTAGACTCGCCGCGAGAGTTCTTC.